Sequencing of this T cell receptor (beta chain) was carried out in a study of blood T cell repertoires in COVID-19. Study information: T cells, B-cell-depleted T cells, or PBMCs provided the cDNA or gDNA that served as material.

Germline V CDR1 and CDR2: KGHSH, LQKENI. The V gene end was trimmed by 2 bases and the J gene end by 6 bases; junction bases not matched to a gene: 8. The CDR3 is made up of 16 amino acids. How the authors handled the data: Researchers report that nucleated cell counts were estimated from reference gene primer amplification. Libraries were prepared by immunoSEQ multiplex PCR; TCRdb keeps only in-frame clonotypes and omits some of them. V and J calls and clone size are given by that table; D and trimming were obtained from the DNA. The table lists over 250,000 clones, roughly 85% of them singletons. The sequence derives from a man in his forties or fifties with active or convalescent COVID-19. The V and J genes are TRBV18 and TRBJ2-1; 9 bases match TRBD1. The sequenced material came from peripheral blood. The CDR3 region has the DNA TGTGCCAGCTCACCAGTTGGACAGGGGAGGGTCAATGAGCAGTTCTTC. It specifies CASSPVGQGRVNEQFF.